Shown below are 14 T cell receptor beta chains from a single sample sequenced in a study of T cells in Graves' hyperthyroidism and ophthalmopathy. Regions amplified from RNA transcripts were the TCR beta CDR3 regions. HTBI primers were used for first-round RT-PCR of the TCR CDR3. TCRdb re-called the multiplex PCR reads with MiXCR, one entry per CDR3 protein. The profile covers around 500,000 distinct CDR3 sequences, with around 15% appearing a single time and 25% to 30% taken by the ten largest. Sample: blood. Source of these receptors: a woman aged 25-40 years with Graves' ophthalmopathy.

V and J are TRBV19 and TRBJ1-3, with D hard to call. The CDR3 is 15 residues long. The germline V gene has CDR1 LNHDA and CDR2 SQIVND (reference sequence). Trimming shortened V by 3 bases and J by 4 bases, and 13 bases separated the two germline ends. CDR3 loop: CASSMKTGAGNTIYF. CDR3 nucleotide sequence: TGTGCCAGTAGTATGAAGACCGGAGCGGGAAACACCATATATTTT.

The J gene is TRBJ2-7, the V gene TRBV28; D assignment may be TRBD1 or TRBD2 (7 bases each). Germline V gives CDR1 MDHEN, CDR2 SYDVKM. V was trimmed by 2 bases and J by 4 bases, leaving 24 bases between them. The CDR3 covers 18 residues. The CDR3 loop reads CASSLSIISTGREYEQYF. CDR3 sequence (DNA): TGTGCCAGCAGTTTAAGTATCATCTCGACAGGGAGGGAGTACGAGCAGTACTTC.

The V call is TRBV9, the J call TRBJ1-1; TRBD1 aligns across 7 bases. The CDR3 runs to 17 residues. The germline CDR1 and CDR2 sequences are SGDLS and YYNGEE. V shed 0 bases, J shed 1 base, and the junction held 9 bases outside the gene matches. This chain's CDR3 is CASSVDPPTGPNTEAFF. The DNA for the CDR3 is TGTGCCAGCAGCGTAGACCCTCCGACAGGGCCGAACACTGAAGCTTTCTTT.

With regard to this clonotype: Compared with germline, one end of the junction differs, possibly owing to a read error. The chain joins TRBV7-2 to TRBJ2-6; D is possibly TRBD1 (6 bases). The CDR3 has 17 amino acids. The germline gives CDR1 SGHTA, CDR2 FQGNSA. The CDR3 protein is CASSFVGGSSGANVLAF. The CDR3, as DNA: TGTGCCAGCAGCTTCGTAGGGGGAAGCTCTGGGGCCAACGTCCTGGCTTTC.

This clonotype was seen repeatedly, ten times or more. In DNA, the CDR3 is TGTGCCCAGAGGCGTCAGCCCCAGCATTTT. Translation gives CAQRRQPQHF. V gene TRBV12-3 or TRBV12-4 combines with J gene TRBJ1-5; no definite D call. CDR3 size: 10 residues. The ends were cut back, 11 bases at V and 6 bases at J, with 8 bases in the middle.

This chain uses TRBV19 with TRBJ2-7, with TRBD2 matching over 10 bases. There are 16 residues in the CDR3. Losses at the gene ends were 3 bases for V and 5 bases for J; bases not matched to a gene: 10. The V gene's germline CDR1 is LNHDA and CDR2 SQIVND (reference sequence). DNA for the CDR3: TGTGCCAGTAGTATTATGGCGGGACTAGCGATGAACGAGCAGTACTTC. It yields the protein CASSIMAGLAMNEQYF.

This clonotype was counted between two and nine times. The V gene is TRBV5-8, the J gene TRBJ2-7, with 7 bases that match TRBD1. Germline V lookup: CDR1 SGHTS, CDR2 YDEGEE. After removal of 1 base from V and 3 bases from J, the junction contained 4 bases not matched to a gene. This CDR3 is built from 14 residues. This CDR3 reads CASSLKTGDYEQYF. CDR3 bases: TGTGCCAGCAGCTTGAAAACAGGGGACTACGAGCAGTACTTC.

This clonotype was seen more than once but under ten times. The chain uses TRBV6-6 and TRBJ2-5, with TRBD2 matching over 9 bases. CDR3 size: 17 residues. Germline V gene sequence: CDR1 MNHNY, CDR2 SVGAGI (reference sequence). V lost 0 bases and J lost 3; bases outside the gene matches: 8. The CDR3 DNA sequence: TGTGCCAGCAGTTACTCGGGGCGAGCGGGAGGTAAAGAGACCCAGTACTTC. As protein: CASSYSGRAGGKETQYF.

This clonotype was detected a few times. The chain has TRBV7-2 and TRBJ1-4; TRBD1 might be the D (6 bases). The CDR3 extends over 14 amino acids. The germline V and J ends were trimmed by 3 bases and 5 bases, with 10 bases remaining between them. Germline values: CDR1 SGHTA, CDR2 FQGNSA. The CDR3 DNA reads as TGTGCCAGCAGCTTCGGGACAAGGAATGAAAAACTGTTTTTT. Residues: CASSFGTRNEKLFF.

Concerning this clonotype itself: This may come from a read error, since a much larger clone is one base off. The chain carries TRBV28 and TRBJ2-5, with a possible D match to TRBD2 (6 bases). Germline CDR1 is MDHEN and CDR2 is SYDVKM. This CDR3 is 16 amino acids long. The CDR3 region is CASSPSAGLPQEAQYF. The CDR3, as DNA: TGTGCCAGCAGCCCCTCGGCGGGGCTCCCCCAAGAGGCCCAGTACTTC.

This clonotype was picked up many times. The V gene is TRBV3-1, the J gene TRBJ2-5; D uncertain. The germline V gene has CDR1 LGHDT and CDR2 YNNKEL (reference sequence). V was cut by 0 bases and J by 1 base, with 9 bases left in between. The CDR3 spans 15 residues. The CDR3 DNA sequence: TGTGCCAGCAGCCAAGAACTACACAGCCAAGAGACCCAGTACTTC. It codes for CASSQELHSQETQYF.

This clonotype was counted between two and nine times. The CDR3 sequence is CASGRAEGVQRPLHF. The CDR3 DNA reads TGCGCCAGCGGGCGAGCGGAGGGGGTCCAACGGCCCCTCCACTTT. This chain connects TRBV4-3 to TRBJ1-6; weak D call: TRBD1 (6 bases). Germline CDR1 and CDR2: LGHNA and YSLEER. V was cut by 8 bases and J by 13 bases, with 24 bases left in between. The CDR3 has 15 amino acids.

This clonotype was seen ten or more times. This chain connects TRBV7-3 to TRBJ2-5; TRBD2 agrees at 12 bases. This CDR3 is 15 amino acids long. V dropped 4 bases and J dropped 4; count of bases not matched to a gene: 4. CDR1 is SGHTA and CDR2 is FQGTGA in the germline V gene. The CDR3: CASSSTGLAGETQYF. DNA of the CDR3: TGTGCCAGCAGCTCGACGGGACTAGCGGGAGAGACCCAGTACTTC.

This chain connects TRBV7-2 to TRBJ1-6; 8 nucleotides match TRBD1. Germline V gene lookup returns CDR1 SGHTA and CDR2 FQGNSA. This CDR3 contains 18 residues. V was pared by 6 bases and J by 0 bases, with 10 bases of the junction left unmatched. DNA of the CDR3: TGTGCCAGCAGTTTTGATGGACAGGGACGCTCCTATAATTCACCCCTCCACTTT. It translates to CASSFDGQGRSYNSPLHF.